These 4 T cell receptor beta chains share one sample of origin, sequenced in a study of low-dose radiotherapy and immunotherapy resistance in tumors. Time point given: before trial treatment. TRAV- and TRBV-specific primers primed first-strand cDNA, covering alpha and beta chains. Both a constant-region primer and a V-primer adapter served to amplify TCRs across 20 to 25 PCR cycles. TCRdb re-analysed the reads in MiXCR, keeping a single row per CDR3 protein. This table holds 35,000 to 50,000 distinct CDR3 sequences, roughly 31% found once. The sample here was PBMCs, taken before treatment. The receptors derive from a male donor with gallbladder cancer.

The chain carries TRBV3-1 and TRBJ1-2; no reliable D call. The CDR3 loop spans 15 amino acids. Germline V gene data show CDR1 as LGHDT and CDR2 as YNNKEL (reference sequence). V gave up 7 bases and J gave up 6 bases, with 21 bases separating them. The CDR3 DNA follows: TGTGCCAGCAATGATGCCGTTAGCCGTACGGATGGCTACACCTTC. This sequence encodes CASNDAVSRTDGYTF.

This clonotype showed up many times. This sequence joins TRBV5-1 and TRBJ2-7; D may be TRBD2 (5 bases). V dropped 3 bases and J dropped 3 bases, with 13 bases sitting between them. The length of the CDR3 is 14 residues. Looked up from germline, CDR1 is SGHRS and CDR2 is YFSETQ. The CDR3 protein is CASSSTGSNYEQYF. The CDR3 DNA reads TGCGCCAGCAGCTCCACGGGATCTAACTACGAGCAGTACTTC. The full variable domain, with the rest looked up from reference TRBV5-1 and TRBJ2-7, is KAGVTQTPRYLIKTRGQQVTLSCSPISGHRSVSWYQQTPGQGLQFLFEYFSETQRNKGNFPGRFSGRQFSNSRSEMNVSTLELGDSALYLCASSSTGSNYEQYFGPGTRLTVT.

There are a few counts of this clonotype. The chain uses TRBV7-9 and TRBJ1-2; possibly TRBD1 for D (5 bases). The V gene's germline CDR1 is SEHNR and CDR2 FQNEAQ (reference sequence). This CDR3 spans 13 amino acids. V lost 5 bases and J 8 bases, leaving 15 bases between the germline ends. CDR3 in amino acids: CASSSFEGSGYTF. The CDR3 DNA sequence: TGTGCCAGCAGCAGCTTCGAGGGGTCCGGCTACACCTTC.

This clonotype is medium-sized by share. This chain joins TRBV28 and TRBJ2-5, with TRBD2 identical over 15 bases. Losses at the gene ends were 5 bases for V and 7 bases for J; bases not matched to a gene: 11. There are 17 residues in the CDR3. Germline values: CDR1 MDHEN, CDR2 SYDVKM. The DNA for the CDR3 is TGTGCCAGCAGTCGTTTTGGGACTAGCGGGAGGAGGGGGACCCAGTACTTC. This gives the protein CASSRFGTSGRRGTQYF.